This T cell receptor (beta chain) appears in the sequencing data of a study of Graves' ophthalmopathy and Graves' hyperthyroidism. Overall study results and limits: Most thyroid-expanded clonotypes exceeding 0.001 frequency were also found in blood. Stable hyperthyroidism and ophthalmopathy were told apart by a 13-signature model, which achieved 85% to 90% sensitivity and 65% to 83% specificity.

Orbital computed tomography and thyroid ultrasound, along with TRAb, serum thyroxine and clinical symptoms, underpinned diagnosis. The starting material, roughly 9.7 ml of fresh peripheral blood, provided the PBMCs. RNA transcripts were the source from which TCR beta CDR3 regions were amplified. HTBI-primed RT-PCR formed the first round, and a multiplex PCR formed the second. TCRdb re-analysed the multiplex PCR reads in MiXCR, keeping a single row per CDR3 protein. The table has under 400,000 distinct CDR3 sequences, roughly 15% seen once; the top ten hold approximately 13%. Concerning this clonotype itself: Its antigen is as yet unknown. A much larger clone sits a single nucleotide away, making a read error possible.

The sequence was obtained from an adult man with Graves' ophthalmopathy. Source material: peripheral blood.

CDR3 sequence: CASSLERVSNQLQHF. As DNA, the CDR3 is TGTGCCAGCAGCTTAGAAAGGGTTAGCAATCAGCTCCAGCATTTT. The V call is TRBV7-8, the J call TRBJ1-5; unclear D gene. This CDR3 region has 15 residues. CDR1 is SGHVS, CDR2 FQNEAQ, per germline.